This section outlines one T cell receptor beta chain sequence together with its context. This record comes from a study of T cell changes during pregnancy in multiple sclerosis. Here immunoSEQ multiplex PCR was the method, and the copy in TCRdb shows in-frame clones only, minus some. The sample includes about 93,000 clones, about 92% of them seen just once. V was clipped by 3 bases and J by 7 bases; unmatched bases: 4. Germline CDR1 reads GTSNPN; CDR2 reads SVGIG (reference sequence). The CDR3 sequence is 12 residues long. The TCR sequence derives from a female donor with multiple sclerosis, enrolled in a pregnancy study. The starting material was peripheral blood, obtained after pregnancy. The gene calls are TRBV30 and TRBJ1-2; 8 bases are a match to TRBD1. The CDR3 sequence: CAWRPTGGGYTF. As DNA, the CDR3 is TGTGCCTGGAGACCCACAGGGGGTGGCTACACCTTC.